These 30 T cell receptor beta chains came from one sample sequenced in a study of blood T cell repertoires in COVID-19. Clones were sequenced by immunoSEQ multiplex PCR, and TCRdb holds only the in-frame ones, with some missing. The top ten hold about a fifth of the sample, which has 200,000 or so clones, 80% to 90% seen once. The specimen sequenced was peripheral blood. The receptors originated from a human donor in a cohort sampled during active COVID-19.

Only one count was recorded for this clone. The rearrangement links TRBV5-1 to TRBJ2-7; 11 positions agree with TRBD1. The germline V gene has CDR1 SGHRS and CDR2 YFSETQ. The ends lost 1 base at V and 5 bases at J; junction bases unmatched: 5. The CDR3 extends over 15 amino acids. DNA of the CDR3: TGCGCCAGCAGCTTGTTGGGGACAGGGGGTCACGAGCAGTACTTC. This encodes CASSLLGTGGHEQYF.

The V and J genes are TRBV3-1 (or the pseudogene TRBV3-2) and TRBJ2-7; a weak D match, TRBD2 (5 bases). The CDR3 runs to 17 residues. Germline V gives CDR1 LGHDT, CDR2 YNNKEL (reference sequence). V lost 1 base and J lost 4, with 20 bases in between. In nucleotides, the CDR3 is TGTGCCAGCAGCCAAGCGCCCTGGGGTCAGCAGCGGTACGAGCAGTACTTC. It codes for CASSQAPWGQQRYEQYF.

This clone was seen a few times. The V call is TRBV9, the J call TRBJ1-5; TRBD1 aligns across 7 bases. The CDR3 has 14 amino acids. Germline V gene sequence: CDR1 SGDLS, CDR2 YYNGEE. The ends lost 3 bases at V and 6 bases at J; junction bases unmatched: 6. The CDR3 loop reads CASSEGTVPQPQHF. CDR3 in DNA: TGTGCCAGCAGCGAGGGGACAGTCCCTCAGCCCCAGCATTTT.

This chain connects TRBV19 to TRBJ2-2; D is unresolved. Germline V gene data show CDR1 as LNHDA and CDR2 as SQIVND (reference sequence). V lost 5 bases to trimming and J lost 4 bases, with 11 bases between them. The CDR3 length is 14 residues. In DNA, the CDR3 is TGTGCCAGTAGTCAAGACACCTCCACCGGGGAGCTGTTTTTT. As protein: CASSQDTSTGELFF. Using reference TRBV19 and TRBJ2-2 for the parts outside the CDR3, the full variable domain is DGGITQSPKYLFRKEGQNVTLSCEQNLNHDAMYWYRQDPGQGLRLIYYSQIVNDFQKGDIAEGYSVSREKKESFPLTVTSAQKNPTAFYLCASSQDTSTGELFFGEGSRLTVL.

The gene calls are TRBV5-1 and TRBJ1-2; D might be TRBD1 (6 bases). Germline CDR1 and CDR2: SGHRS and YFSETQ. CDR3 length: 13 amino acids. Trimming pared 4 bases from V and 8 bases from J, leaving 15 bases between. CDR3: CASSGTGLEGYTF. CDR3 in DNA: TGCGCCAGCAGCGGAACAGGGCTTGAGGGCTACACCTTC.

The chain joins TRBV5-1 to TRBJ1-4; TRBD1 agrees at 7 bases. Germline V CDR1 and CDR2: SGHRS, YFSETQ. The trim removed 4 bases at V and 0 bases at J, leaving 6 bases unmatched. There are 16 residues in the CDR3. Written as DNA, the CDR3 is TGCGCCAGCAGCAAGGACAGGCTAGCAACTAATGAAAAACTGTTTTTT. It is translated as CASSKDRLATNEKLFF.

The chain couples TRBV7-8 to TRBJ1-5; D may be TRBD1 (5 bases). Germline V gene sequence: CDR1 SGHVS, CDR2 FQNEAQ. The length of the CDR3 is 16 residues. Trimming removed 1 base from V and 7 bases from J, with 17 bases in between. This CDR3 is CASSLVVGQGGQPQHF. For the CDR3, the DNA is TGTGCCAGCAGCTTAGTTGTAGGGCAGGGAGGACAGCCCCAGCATTTT.

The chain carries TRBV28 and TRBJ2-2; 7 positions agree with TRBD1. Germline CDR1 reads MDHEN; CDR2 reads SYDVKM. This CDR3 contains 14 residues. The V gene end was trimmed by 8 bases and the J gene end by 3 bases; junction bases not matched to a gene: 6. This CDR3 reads CASWQGEYTGELFF. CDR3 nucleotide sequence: TGTGCCAGCTGGCAGGGGGAGTACACCGGGGAGCTGTTTTTT.

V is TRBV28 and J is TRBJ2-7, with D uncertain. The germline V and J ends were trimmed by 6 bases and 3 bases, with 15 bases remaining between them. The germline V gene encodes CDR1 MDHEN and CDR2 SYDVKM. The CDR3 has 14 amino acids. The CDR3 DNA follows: TGTGCCAGCAGCATCCATGCGGCCTTCTACGAGCAGTACTTC. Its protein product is CASSIHAAFYEQYF.

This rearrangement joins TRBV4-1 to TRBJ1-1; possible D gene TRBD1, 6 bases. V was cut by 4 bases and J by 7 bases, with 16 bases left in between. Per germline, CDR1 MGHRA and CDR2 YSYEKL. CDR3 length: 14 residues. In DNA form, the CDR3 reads TGCGCCAGCAGCCTCCCCGAGGGGGAATTTGAAGCTTTCTTT. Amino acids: CASSLPEGEFEAFF.

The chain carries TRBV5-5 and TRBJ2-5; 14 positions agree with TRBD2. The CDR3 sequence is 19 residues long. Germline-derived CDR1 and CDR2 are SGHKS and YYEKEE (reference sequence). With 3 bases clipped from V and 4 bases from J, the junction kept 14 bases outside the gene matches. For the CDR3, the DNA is TGTGCCAGCAGCTCGACGACTAGCGGGAGGGCCTCGATTATAGAGACCCAGTACTTC. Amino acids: CASSSTTSGRASIIETQYF.

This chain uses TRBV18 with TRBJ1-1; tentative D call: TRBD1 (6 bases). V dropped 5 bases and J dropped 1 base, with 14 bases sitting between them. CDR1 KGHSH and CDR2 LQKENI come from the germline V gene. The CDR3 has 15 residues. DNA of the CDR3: TGTGCCAGCTCAGCTAAACAGGGAAGGAACACTGAAGCTTTCTTT. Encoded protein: CASSAKQGRNTEAFF. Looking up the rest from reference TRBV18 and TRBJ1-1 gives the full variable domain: NAGVMQNPRHLVRRRGQEARLRCSPMKGHSHVYWYRQLPEEGLKFMVYLQKENIIDESGMPKERFSAEFPKEGPSILRIQQVVRGDSAAYFCASSAKQGRNTEAFFGQGTRLTVV.

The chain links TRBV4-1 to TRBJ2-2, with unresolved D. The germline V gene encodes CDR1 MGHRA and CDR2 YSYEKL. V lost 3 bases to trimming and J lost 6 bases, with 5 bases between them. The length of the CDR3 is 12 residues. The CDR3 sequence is CASSQAPGELFF. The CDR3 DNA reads TGCGCCAGCAGCCAGGCTCCCGGGGAGCTGTTTTTT.

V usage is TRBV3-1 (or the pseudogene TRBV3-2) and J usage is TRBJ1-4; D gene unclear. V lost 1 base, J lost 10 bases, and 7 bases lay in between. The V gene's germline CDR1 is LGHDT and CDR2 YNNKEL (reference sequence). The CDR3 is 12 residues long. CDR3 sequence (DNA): TGTGCCAGCAGCCAAGTTGTCGGAAAACTGTTTTTT. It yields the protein CASSQVVGKLFF.

CDR3 in DNA: TGTGCCAGCCACCCGGACAGGGATTGGGCCTACGAGCAGTACTTC. Its protein is CASHPDRDWAYEQYF. The chain couples TRBV6-5 to TRBJ2-7; 8 nucleotides agree with TRBD1. CDR1 and CDR2 from the germline V gene are MNHEY and SVGAGI. V lost 8 bases, J lost 2 bases, and 11 bases stayed unmatched. The CDR3 contains 15 residues.

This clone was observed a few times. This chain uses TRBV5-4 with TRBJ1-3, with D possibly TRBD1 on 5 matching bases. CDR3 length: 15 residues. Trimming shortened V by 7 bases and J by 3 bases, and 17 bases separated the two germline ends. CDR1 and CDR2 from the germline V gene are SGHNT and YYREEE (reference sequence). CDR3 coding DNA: TGTGCCAGCGAGACCGGTGGGGCGCATGGAAACACCATATATTTT. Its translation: CASETGGAHGNTIYF.

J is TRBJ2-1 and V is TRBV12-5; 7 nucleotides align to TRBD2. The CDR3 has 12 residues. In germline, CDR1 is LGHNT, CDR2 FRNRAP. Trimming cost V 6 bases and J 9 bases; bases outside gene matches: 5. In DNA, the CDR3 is TGTGCTAGTGGGGCTAGCGGAGGTGAGCAGTTCTTC. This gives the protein CASGASGGEQFF.

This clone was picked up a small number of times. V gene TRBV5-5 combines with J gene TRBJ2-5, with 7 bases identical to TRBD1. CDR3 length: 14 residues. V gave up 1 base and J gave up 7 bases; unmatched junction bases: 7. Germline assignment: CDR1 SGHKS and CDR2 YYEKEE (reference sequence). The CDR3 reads CASSLSRGGVTQYF. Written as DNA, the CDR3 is TGTGCCAGCAGCTTGTCGAGAGGGGGCGTGACCCAGTACTTC.

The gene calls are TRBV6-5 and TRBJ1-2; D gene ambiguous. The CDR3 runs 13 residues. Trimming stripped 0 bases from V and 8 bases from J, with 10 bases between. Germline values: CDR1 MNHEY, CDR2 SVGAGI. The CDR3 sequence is CASSYSPPGGYTF. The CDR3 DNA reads TGTGCCAGCAGTTACTCCCCCCCGGGGGGCTACACCTTC.

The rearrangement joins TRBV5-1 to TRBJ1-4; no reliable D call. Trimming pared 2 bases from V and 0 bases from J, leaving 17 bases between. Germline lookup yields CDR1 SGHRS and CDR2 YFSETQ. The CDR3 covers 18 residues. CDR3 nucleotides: TGCGCCAGCAGCTTCGGGGTCCACCACGATGCAACTAATGAAAAACTGTTTTTT. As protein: CASSFGVHHDATNEKLFF.

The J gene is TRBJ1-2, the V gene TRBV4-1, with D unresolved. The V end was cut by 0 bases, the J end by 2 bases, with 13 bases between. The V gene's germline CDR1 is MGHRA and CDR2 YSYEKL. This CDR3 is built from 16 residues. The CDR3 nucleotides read TGCGCCAGCAGCCAAGACCTGAGCTCAACCAACTATGGCTACACCTTC. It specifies CASSQDLSSTNYGYTF.

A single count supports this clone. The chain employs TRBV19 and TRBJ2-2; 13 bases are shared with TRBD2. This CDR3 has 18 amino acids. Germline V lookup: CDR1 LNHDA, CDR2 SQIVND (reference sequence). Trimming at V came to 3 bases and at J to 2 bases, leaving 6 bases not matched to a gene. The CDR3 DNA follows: TGTGCCAGTAGTATCGGGACTAGCGGGGTCTCCAACACCGGGGAGCTGTTTTTT. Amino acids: CASSIGTSGVSNTGELFF.

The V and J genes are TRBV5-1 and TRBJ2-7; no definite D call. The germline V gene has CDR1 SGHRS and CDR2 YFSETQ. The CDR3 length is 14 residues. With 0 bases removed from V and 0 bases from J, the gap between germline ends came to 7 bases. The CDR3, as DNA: TGCGCCAGCAGCTTGGTTGAGAACTCCTACGAGCAGTACTTC. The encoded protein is CASSLVENSYEQYF.

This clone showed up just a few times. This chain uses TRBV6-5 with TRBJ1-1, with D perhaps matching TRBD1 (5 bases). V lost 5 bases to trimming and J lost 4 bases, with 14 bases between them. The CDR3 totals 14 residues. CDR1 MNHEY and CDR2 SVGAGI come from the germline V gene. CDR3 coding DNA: TGTGCCAGCAGTAGGCAGGGTATCGGCACTGAAGCTTTCTTT. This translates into CASSRQGIGTEAFF.

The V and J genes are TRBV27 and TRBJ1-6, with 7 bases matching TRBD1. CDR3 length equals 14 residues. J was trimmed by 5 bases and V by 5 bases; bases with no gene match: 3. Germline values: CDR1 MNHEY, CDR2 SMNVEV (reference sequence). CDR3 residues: CASSRQGNNSPLHF. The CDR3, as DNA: TGTGCCAGCAGTCGACAGGGTAATAATTCACCCCTCCACTTT.

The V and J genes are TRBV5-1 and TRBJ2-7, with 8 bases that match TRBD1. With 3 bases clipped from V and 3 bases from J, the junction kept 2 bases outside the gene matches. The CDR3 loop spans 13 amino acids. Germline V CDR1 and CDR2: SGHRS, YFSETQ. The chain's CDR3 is CASSSGTGYEQYV. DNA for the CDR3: TGCGCCAGCAGCTCCGGGACAGGCTACGAGCAGTACGTC.

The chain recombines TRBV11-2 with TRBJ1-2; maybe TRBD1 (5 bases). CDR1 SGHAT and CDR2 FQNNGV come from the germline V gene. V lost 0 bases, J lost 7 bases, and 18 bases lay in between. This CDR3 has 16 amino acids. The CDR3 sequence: CASSLDEAAGTSGYTF. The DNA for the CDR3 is TGTGCCAGCAGCTTAGATGAGGCCGCCGGGACTTCTGGCTACACCTTC.

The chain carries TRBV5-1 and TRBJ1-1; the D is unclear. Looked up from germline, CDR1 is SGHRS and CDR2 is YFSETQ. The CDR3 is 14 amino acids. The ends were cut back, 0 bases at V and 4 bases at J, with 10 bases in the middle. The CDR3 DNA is TGCGCCAGCAGCTTGGGCCCCGCGGCCACTGAAGCTTTCTTT. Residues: CASSLGPAATEAFF.

Here the CDR3 reads CASSAGTVETQYF. The CDR3 nucleotides are TGTGCCAGCAGCGCCGGGACAGTTGAGACCCAGTACTTC. The chain carries TRBV11-2 and TRBJ2-5; TRBD1 matches at 7 bases. V lost 5 bases and J lost 5; bases outside the gene matches: 5. Germline V gives CDR1 SGHAT, CDR2 FQNNGV. The CDR3 extends over 13 amino acids.

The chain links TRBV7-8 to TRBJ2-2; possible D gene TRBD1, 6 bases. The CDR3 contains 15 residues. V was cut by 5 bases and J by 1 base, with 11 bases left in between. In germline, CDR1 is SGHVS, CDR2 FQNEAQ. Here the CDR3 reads CASSLRDMNTGELFF. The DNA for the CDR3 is TGTGCCAGCAGCCTCCGGGACATGAACACCGGGGAGCTGTTTTTT.